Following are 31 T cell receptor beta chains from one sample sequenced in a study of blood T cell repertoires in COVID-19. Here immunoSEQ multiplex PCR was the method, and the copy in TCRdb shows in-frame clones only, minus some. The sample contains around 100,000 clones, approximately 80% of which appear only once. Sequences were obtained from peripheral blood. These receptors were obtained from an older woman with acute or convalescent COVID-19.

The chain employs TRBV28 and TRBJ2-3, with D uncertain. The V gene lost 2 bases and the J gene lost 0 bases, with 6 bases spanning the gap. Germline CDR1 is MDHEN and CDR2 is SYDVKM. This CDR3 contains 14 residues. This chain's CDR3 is CASSLTPSTDTQYF. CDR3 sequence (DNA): TGTGCCAGCAGTTTAACTCCGAGCACAGATACGCAGTATTTT.

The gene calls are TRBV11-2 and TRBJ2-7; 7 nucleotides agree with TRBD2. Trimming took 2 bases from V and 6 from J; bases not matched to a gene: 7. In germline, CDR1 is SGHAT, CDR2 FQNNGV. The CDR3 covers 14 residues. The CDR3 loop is CASSLSGGGFEQYF. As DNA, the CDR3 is TGTGCCAGCAGCTTATCGGGAGGCGGATTCGAGCAGTACTTC.

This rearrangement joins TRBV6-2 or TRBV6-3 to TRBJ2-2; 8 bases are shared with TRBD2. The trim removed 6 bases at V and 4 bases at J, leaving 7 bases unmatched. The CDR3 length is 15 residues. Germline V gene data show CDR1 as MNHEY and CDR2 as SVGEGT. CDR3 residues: CASRPGGRTTGELFF. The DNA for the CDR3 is TGTGCCAGCAGGCCTGGCGGGAGGACCACCGGGGAGCTGTTTTTT.

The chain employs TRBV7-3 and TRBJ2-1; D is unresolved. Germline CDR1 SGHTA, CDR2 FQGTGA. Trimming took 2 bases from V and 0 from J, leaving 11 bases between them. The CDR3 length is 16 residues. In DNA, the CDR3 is TGTGCCAGCAGCTTAGTGTTAGCCTCCTCCTACAATGAGCAGTTCTTC. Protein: CASSLVLASSYNEQFF.

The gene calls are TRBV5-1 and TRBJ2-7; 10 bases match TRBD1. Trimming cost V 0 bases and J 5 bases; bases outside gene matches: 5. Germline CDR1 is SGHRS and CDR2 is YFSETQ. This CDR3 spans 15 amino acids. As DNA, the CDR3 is TGCGCCAGCAGCTTGGAAGTTGGGACAGGGGACGAGCAGTACTTC. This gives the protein CASSLEVGTGDEQYF.

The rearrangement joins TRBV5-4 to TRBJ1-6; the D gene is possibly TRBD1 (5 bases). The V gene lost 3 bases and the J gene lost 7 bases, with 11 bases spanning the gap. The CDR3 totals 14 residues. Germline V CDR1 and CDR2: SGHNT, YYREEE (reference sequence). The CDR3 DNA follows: TGTGCCAGCAGCTACGGGGGGTGGAATTCACCCCTCCACTTT. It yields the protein CASSYGGWNSPLHF.

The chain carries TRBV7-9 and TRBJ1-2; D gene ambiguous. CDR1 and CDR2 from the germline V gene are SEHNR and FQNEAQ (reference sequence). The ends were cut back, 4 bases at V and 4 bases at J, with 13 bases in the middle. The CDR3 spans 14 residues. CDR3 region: CASSSQRDTYGYTF. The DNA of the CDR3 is TGTGCCAGCAGCTCCCAGCGGGATACCTATGGCTACACCTTC.

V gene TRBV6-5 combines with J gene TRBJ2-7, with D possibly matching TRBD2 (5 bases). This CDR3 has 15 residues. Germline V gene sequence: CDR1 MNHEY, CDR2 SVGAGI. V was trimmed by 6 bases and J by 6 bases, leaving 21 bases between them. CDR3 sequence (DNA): TGTGCCAGCAGCCAGGCCGGAGGAGCTAGAGTCGAGCAGTACTTC. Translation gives CASSQAGGARVEQYF.

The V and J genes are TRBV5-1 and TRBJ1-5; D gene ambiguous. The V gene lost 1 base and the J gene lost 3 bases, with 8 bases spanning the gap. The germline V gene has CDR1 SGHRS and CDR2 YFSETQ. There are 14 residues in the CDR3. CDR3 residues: CASSLPGINQPQHF. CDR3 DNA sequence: TGCGCCAGCAGCTTGCCAGGCATCAATCAGCCCCAGCATTTT.

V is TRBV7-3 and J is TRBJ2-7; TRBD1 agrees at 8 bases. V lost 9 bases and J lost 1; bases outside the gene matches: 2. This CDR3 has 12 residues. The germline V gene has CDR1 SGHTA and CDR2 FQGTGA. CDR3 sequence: CASGQGSYEQYF. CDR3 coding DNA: TGTGCCAGTGGACAGGGATCCTACGAGCAGTACTTC.

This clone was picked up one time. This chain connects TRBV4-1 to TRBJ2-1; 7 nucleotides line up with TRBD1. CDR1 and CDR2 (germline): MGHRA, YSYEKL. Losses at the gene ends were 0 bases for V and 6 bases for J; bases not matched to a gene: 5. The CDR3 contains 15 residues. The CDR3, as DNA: TGCGCCAGCAGCCAAGATCTCGACAGGGTCAATGAGCAGTTCTTC. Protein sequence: CASSQDLDRVNEQFF.

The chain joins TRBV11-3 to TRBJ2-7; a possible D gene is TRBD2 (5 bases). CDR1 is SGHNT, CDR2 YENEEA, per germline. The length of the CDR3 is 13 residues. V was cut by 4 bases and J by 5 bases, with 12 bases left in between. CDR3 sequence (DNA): TGTGCCAGCAGCTCGGGGTTAAGGAACGAGCAGTACTTC. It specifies CASSSGLRNEQYF.

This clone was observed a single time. The CDR3 DNA is TGTGCCAGTAGTACAGGACAGGGATGGAGCAATCAGCCCCAGCATTTT. Its translation: CASSTGQGWSNQPQHF. The genes are TRBV19 and TRBJ1-5; 8 nucleotides match TRBD1. The germline V gene has CDR1 LNHDA and CDR2 SQIVND (reference sequence). J was trimmed by 1 base and V by 4 bases; bases with no gene match: 6. The CDR3 contains 16 residues. Full variable domain (remainder filled in from reference TRBV19 and TRBJ1-5): DGGITQSPKYLFRKEGQNVTLSCEQNLNHDAMYWYRQDPGQGLRLIYYSQIVNDFQKGDIAEGYSVSREKKESFPLTVTSAQKNPTAFYLCASSTGQGWSNQPQHFGDGTRLSIL.

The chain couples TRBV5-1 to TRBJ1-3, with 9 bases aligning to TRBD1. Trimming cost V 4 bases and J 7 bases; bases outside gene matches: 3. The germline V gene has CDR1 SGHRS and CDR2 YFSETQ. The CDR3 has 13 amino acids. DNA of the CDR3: TGCGCCAGCAGCACGGGGACAGGGAACACCATATATTTT. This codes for CASSTGTGNTIYF.

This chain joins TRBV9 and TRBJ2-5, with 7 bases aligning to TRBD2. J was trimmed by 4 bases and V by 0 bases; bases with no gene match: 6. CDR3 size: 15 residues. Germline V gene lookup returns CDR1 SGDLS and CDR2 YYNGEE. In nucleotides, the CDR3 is TGTGCCAGCAGCGTAGGGGGGAGGGCCGCAGAGACCCAGTACTTC. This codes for CASSVGGRAAETQYF.

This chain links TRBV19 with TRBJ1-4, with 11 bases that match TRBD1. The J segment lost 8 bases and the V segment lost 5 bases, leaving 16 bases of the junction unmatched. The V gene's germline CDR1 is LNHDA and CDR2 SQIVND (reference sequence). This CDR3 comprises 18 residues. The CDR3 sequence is CASSSLGQGATRGEKLFF. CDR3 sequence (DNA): TGTGCCAGTAGTTCGCTCGGACAGGGGGCCACGAGAGGCGAAAAACTGTTTTTT. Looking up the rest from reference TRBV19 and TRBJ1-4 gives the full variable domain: DGGITQSPKYLFRKEGQNVTLSCEQNLNHDAMYWYRQDPGQGLRLIYYSQIVNDFQKGDIAEGYSVSREKKESFPLTVTSAQKNPTAFYLCASSSLGQGATRGEKLFFGSGTQLSVL.

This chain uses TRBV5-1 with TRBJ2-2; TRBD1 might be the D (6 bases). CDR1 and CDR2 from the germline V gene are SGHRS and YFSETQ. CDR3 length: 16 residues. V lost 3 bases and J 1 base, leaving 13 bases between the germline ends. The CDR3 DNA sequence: TGCGCCAGCAGCTGGGGGCGAGGGGTGAACACCGGGGAGCTGTTTTTT. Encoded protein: CASSWGRGVNTGELFF.

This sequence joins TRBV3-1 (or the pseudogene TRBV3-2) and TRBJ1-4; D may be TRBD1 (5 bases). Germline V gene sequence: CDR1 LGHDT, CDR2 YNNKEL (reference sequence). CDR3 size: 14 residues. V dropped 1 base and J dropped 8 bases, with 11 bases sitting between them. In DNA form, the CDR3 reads TGTGCCAGCAGCCAAGTAGGGGAGGGAGAAAAACTGTTTTTT. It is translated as CASSQVGEGEKLFF.

The CDR3 bases are TGTGCCAGCGAGGACAGGGTTAACTATGGCTACACCTTC. It encodes CASEDRVNYGYTF. The rearrangement joins TRBV6-5 to TRBJ1-2; 8 bases agree with TRBD1. Trimming removed 8 bases from V and 1 base from J; junction bases left unmatched: 3. The CDR3 totals 13 residues. Per germline, CDR1 MNHEY and CDR2 SVGAGI.

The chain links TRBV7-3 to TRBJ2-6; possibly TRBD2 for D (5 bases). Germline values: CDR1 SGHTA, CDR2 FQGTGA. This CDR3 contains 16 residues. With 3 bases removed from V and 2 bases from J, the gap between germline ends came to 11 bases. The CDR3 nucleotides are TGTGCCAGCAGCTTGGGGTGGGGAGCTGGGGCCAACGTCCTGACTTTC. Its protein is CASSLGWGAGANVLTF.

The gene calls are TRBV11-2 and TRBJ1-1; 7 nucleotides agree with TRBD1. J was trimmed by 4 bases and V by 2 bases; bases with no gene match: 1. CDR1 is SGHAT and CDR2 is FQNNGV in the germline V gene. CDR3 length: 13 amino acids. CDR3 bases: TGTGCCAGCAGCTTACAGGGGGGCACTGAAGCTTTCTTT. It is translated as CASSLQGGTEAFF.

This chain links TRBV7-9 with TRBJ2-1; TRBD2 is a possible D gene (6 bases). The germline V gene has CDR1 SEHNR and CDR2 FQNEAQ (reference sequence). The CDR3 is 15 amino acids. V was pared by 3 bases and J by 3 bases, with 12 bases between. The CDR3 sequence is CASSFGRRDYNEQFF. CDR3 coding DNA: TGTGCCAGCAGCTTTGGGAGGAGAGACTACAATGAGCAGTTCTTC. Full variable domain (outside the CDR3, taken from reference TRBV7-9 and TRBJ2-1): DTGVSQNPRHKITKRGQNVTFRCDPISEHNRLYWYRQTLGQGPEFLTYFQNEAQLEKSRLLSDRFSAERPKGSFSTLEIQRTEQGDSAMYLCASSFGRRDYNEQFFGPGTRLTVL.

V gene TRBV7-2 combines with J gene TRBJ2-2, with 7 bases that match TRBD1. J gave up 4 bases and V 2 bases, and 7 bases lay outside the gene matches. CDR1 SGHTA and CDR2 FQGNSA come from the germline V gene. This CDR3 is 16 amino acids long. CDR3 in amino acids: CASSLQGDISTGELFF. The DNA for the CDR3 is TGTGCCAGCAGCTTACAGGGGGACATCTCCACCGGGGAGCTGTTTTTT. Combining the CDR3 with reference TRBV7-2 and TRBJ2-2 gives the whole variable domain GAGVSQSPSNKVTEKGKDVELRCDPISGHTALYWYRQSLGQGLEFLIYFQGNSAPDKSGLPSDRFSAERTGGSVSTLTIQRTQQEDSAVYLCASSLQGDISTGELFFGEGSRLTVL.

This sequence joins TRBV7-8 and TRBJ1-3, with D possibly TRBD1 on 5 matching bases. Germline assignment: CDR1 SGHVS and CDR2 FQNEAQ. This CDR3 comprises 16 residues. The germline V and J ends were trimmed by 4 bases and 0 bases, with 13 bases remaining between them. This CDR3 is CASSSLDRVSGNTIYF. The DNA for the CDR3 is TGTGCCAGCAGCTCCCTCGACAGAGTCTCTGGAAACACCATATATTTT.

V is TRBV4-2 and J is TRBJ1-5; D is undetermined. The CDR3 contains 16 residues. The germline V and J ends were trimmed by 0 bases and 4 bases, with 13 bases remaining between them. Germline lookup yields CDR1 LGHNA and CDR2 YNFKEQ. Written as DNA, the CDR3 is TGTGCCAGCAGCCAAGAAAGAGCGGTCAGTAATCAGCCCCAGCATTTT. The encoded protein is CASSQERAVSNQPQHF.

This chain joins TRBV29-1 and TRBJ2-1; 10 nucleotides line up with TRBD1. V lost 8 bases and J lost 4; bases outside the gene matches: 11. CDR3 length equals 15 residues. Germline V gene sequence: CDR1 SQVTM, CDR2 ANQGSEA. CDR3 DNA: TGCAGCCTGTTGCCACCGGACAGGGGGTACAATGAGCAGTTCTTC. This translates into CSLLPPDRGYNEQFF.

The CDR3 sequence: CASSFDRDYGQFF. CDR3 in DNA: TGTGCCAGCAGTTTCGACCGGGACTACGGGCAGTTCTTC. This chain joins TRBV6-2 or TRBV6-3 and TRBJ2-1, with 7 bases lining up with TRBD2. The CDR3 covers 13 residues. The V gene end was trimmed by 4 bases and the J gene end by 12 bases; junction bases not matched to a gene: 9. CDR1 MNHEY and CDR2 SVGEGT come from the germline V gene.

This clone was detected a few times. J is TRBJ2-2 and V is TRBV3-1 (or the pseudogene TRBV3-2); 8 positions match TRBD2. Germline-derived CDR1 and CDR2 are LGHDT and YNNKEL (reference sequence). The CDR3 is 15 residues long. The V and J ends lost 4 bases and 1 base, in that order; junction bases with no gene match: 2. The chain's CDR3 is CASSPGGLNTGELFF. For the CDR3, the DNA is TGTGCCAGCAGCCCGGGGGGGTTGAACACCGGGGAGCTGTTTTTT.

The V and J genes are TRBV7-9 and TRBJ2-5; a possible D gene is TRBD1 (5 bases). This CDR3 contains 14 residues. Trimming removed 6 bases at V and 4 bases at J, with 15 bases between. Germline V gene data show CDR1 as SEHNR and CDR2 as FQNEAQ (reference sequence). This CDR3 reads CASSGSRVRETQYF. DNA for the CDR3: TGTGCCAGCAGTGGTAGCAGGGTGCGAGAGACCCAGTACTTC.

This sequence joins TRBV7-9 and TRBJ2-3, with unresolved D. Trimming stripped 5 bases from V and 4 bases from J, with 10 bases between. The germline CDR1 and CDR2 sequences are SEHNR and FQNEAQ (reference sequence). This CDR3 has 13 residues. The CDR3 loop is CASSPRGPDTQYF. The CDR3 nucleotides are TGTGCCAGCAGCCCCAGAGGTCCAGATACGCAGTATTTT.

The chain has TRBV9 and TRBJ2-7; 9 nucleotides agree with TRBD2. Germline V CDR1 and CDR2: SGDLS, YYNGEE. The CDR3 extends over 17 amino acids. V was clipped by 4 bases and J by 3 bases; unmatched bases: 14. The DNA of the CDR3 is TGTGCCAGCAGCCCCCGAGAGCGACTAGCGGTAAACTACGAGCAGTACTTC. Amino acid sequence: CASSPRERLAVNYEQYF.